This record concerns one T cell receptor beta chain sequence. Its antigen has not been determined. Per-nucleotide qualities are absent, and no much larger clonotype sits a single base away. Within the sample, other DNA sequences also encode this same CDR3. CDR1 is given as MNHEY and CDR2 as SVGAGI, both from the germline V gene. The CDR3 numbers 12 residues from cysteine through phenylalanine. Left in the record is the CDR3 DNA by itself, 36 bases read in frame from the first base. A distance of 6 bases separates the germline ends of V and J, which lose 4 bases and 3 bases respectively. These data are taken from a study of blood T cell repertoires in COVID-19 (dated by TCRdb to between 2020 and 2021). Some background on the complete study: The collaborator samples originated in the United States, Italy and Spain and spanned the acute and convalescent phases of COVID-19. The prospective study material was composed of cDNA or gDNA derived from T cells, B-cell-depleted T cells, or PBMCs. Subjects who had been exposed to COVID-19, were actively infected with it, or had recovered from it provided the deeply sampled blood TCRbeta repertoires that made up the dataset. The repertoires were made available in a free public database intended to serve as a resource for research on the immune response to SARS-CoV-2. Samples came from the ongoing ImmuneRACE study (first 160 participants) plus 1,254 subjects from 6 global collaborators. Sample metadata almost always included a de-identified subject ID, COVID-19 status, age in years and sex. Where available, HLA class I and class II types were taken from metadata supplied by the sample provider and were not determined by assay-based typing. Overall results and qualifications from the work: How much clinical and demographic metadata was included differed by source and by participant, and the metadata was provided uncurated.

Collaborating institutions collected whole blood in K2EDTA tubes following their own protocols. For TCRbeta analysis, collaborators shipped samples as frozen whole blood, isolated PBMCs, or DNA extracted from either of those sample types. TCRbeta CDR3 regions were amplified from genomic DNA by means of the immunoSEQ Assay, a bias-controlled multiplex PCR. In the source study's methods: Nucleated cell counts per sample were estimated from amplification of reference gene primers within the assay. To quantify the absolute abundance of each unique TCRbeta CDR3 rearrangement, sequence reads were collapsed and filtered. For each sample, productive Simpson clonality was calculated as the square root of Simpson's diversity index over productive rearrangements. In its TCRdb copy, this immuneACCESS table keeps in-frame sequences only and misses some clones. Where compared with another copy, unresolved V genes explain less than half of these, and the others have no known cause. V and J calls and clone size are as listed in that table; D and trimming were resolved from the DNA. The sample table shows tens of thousands of clones, and more than 80% are seen once. Approximately 10% of the sample rests with the top ten.

The chain links TRBV6-5 with TRBJ2-5, with no reliable assignment of the D segment. The clonotype originates from a human donor in a cohort sampled during active COVID-19. Sequencing was performed on peripheral blood. The CDR3 amino acid sequence is: CASSLAEETQYF. The nucleotide sequence reads as follows: TGTGCCAGCAGTTTGGCCGAAGAGACCCAGTACTTC.